A single sample gave rise to the 2 T cell receptor beta chains below, sequenced in a study of blood T cell repertoires in COVID-19. The table came from immunoSEQ multiplex PCR; TCRdb's copy has only in-frame clones and leaves some out. The profile covers under 200,000 clones, with approximately 85% appearing a single time and approximately 2.6% taken by the ten largest. Sequenced sample: peripheral blood. These receptors were obtained from an elderly woman with COVID-19, enrolled during active disease.

The rearrangement uses TRBV27 and TRBJ2-5; unclear D gene. This CDR3 is built from 14 residues. In germline, CDR1 is MNHEY, CDR2 SMNVEV (reference sequence). Deletions cut 5 bases from V and 5 bases from J, with 15 bases between. This chain's CDR3 is CASSKPFSLETQYF. Written as DNA, the CDR3 is TGTGCCAGCAGTAAGCCTTTTAGTCTGGAGACCCAGTACTTC.

The J gene is TRBJ2-7, the V gene TRBV28; 8 nucleotides line up with TRBD2. Per germline, CDR1 MDHEN and CDR2 SYDVKM. V lost 7 bases, J lost 5 bases, and 13 bases stayed unmatched. The CDR3 totals 15 residues. CDR3 residues: CASKTSGTSGHEQYF. The CDR3 region has the DNA TGTGCCAGCAAAACTAGCGGAACCTCGGGGCACGAGCAGTACTTC.